This TCR beta chain derives from a study of T cell responses to AZD1222 COVID-19 vaccine. The study, taken as a whole, reports: Two doses of AZD1222 preceded a rise in Spike-specific TCR breadth and depth. Repertoire sampling happened only post peak T cell response. Donors were largely white British and mainly female; clonal diversity was possibly underestimated. The study identified only six AZD1222 recipients as seropositive at baseline.

The repertoire was sequenced with immunoSEQ multiplex PCR; TCRdb's copy has only in-frame clones and lacks some. The data show about 150,000 clones, about 92% seen once. Deletions cut 5 bases from V and 4 bases from J, with 15 bases between. CDR3 size: 14 residues. Germline-derived CDR1 and CDR2 are MDHEN and SYDVKM. With respect to this clone: Its antigen is unidentified.

This clonotype originated in an adult who received the AZD1222 COVID-19 vaccine. The rearrangement joins TRBV28 to TRBJ2-7, with D possibly being TRBD2 (6 bases). The sample in question was peripheral blood, obtained 28 days after the second AZD1222 dose. CDR3: CASSTPGVWYEQYF. The CDR3 nucleotides read TGTGCCAGCAGTACCCCGGGGGTTTGGTACGAGCAGTACTTC.